This TCR beta chain was recorded in a study of OX40 agonist ivuxolimab in advanced cancers. Study-wide findings and caveats: The expanded peripheral T cells' antigen specificity was not determined.

The V end lost 6 bases, the J end lost 1 base, and 12 bases lay between the germline ends. Germline V gene data show CDR1 as MNHEY and CDR2 as SVGAGI. CDR3 length equals 14 residues. On this clone itself: What it binds is not known.

Blood got drawn at baseline, again on cycle 4 day 1, and then on cycle 7 day 1. Using immunoSEQ multiplex PCR, the repertoire was profiled, and TCRdb retains in-frame clones only, with some absent. This sample carries 60,000 or so clones, 80% to 95% of them seen once, and the ten largest clones take roughly an eighth. This material consisted of CD4+ or CD8+ T cells sorted from blood, taken in a trial of the OX40 agonist ivuxolimab. This receptor was obtained from an adult with an advanced solid tumor such as melanoma, head and neck, liver or kidney cancer. The chain joins TRBV6-5 to TRBJ2-5; tentative D call: TRBD2 (7 bases). CDR3 bases: TGTGCCAGCAGGAGGCGGGGGCTCCAAGAGACCCAGTACTTC. Protein product: CASRRRGLQETQYF.